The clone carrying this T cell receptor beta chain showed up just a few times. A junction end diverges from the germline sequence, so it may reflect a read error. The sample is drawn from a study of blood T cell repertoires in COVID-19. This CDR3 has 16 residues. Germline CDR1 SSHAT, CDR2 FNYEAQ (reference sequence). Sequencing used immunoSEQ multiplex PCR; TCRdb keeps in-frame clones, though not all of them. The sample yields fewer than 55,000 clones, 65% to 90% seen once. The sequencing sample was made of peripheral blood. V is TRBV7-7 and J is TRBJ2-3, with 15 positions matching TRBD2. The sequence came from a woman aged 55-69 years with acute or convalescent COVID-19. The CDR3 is CASSLGTSGGTDTQYF. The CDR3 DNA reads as TGTGCTAGCAGCTTAGGGACTAGCGGGGGGACAGATACGCAGTATTTT.